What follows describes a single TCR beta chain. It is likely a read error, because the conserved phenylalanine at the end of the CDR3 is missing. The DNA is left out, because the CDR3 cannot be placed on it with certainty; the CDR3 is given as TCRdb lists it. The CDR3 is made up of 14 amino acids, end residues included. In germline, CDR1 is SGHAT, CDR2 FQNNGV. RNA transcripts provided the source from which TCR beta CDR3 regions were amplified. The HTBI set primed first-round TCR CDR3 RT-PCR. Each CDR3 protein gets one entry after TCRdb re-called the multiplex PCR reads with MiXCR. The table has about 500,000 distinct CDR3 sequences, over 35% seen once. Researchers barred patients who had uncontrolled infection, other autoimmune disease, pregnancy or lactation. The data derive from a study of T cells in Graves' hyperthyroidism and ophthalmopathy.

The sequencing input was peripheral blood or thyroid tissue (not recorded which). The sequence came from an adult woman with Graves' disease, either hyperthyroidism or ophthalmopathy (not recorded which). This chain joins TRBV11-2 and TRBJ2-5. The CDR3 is CASSPSGYGYTFGS.